The 16 T cell receptor beta chains reported below all come from one sample, sequenced in a study of cytomegalovirus exposure and HLA in healthy donors. Assay: immunoSEQ multiplex PCR; the TCRdb copy retains only in-frame clones and omits some. The profile shows 95,000 to 150,000 clones, 90% to 97% of them singletons. Material for sequencing was PBMCs. All receptors derive from a man aged 18 to 30 in good health and CMV-seronegative.

The count of this clone is one. The V call is TRBV27, the J call TRBJ2-2; a weak D match, TRBD1 (5 bases). This CDR3 region has 15 residues. Looked up from germline, CDR1 is MNHEY and CDR2 is SMNVEV (reference sequence). The V end was cut by 5 bases, the J end by 6 bases, with 16 bases between. CDR3 nucleotide sequence: TGTGCCAGCAGTCGCTCGCTAGGGGTTGCCGGGGAGCTGTTTTTT. It encodes CASSRSLGVAGELFF.

This chain links TRBV7-2 with TRBJ1-2; no reliable D call. Germline values: CDR1 SGHTA, CDR2 FQGNSA. V gave up 1 base and J gave up 4 bases, with 10 bases separating them. This CDR3 is built from 14 residues. As DNA, the CDR3 is TGTGCCAGCAGCTTAGTCGAGGGCGGCTATGGCTACACCTTC. As protein: CASSLVEGGYGYTF.

The chain uses TRBV19 and TRBJ2-1, with 8 bases matching TRBD2. There are 14 residues in the CDR3. Germline V lookup: CDR1 LNHDA, CDR2 SQIVND (reference sequence). After removal of 7 bases from V and 10 bases from J, the junction contained 12 bases not matched to a gene. CDR3 residues: CASTSLTGGPEQFF. CDR3 in DNA: TGTGCCAGTACCTCCCTAACGGGAGGGCCCGAGCAGTTCTTC.

This clone was counted once. The chain is built from TRBV19 and TRBJ2-2; D might be TRBD2 (6 bases). Per the germline V gene, CDR1 is LNHDA and CDR2 is SQIVND (reference sequence). There are 15 residues in the CDR3. Deletions cut 7 bases from V and 4 bases from J, with 16 bases between. The CDR3 nucleotides are TGTGCCAGTATTACCACGGGAGTGGTCACCGGGGAGCTGTTTTTT. Residues: CASITTGVVTGELFF.

This chain links TRBV6-5 with TRBJ2-7, with a tentative D call TRBD2 (5 bases). CDR1 and CDR2 from the germline V gene are MNHEY and SVGAGI. The CDR3 extends over 15 amino acids. The V and J ends lost 5 bases and 1 base respectively, with 15 bases between them. DNA for the CDR3: TGTGCCAGCAGTCGGGGAAGTGTGCTGTCCTACGAGCAGTACTTC. Translating gives CASSRGSVLSYEQYF.

This chain connects TRBV4-3 to TRBJ2-7, with a possible D match to TRBD2 (7 bases). The CDR3 is 15 amino acids. The germline gives CDR1 LGHNA, CDR2 YSLEER. The germline V and J ends were trimmed by 0 bases and 2 bases, with 11 bases remaining between them. The CDR3 DNA is TGCGCCAGCAGCCAAGATCGGGGGGCGCCCTACGAGCAGTACTTC. Amino acid sequence: CASSQDRGAPYEQYF.

The gene calls are TRBV27 and TRBJ2-7, with 10 nucleotides matching TRBD1. The germline V gene has CDR1 MNHEY and CDR2 SMNVEV (reference sequence). Unmatched junction bases numbered 11, after V lost 6 bases and J lost 6 bases. The CDR3 sequence is 15 residues long. CDR3 nucleotide sequence: TGTGCCAGCAGCTCTTGGGGGTGGGACAGGGGCGAGCAGTACTTC. Translated, it gives CASSSWGWDRGEQYF.

V is TRBV9 and J is TRBJ2-3, with 7 bases matching TRBD1. The length of the CDR3 is 15 residues. Per germline, CDR1 SGDLS and CDR2 YYNGEE. J lost 2 bases, V lost 2 bases, and 5 bases had no gene match. The CDR3 nucleotides read TGTGCCAGCAGCGTCCGACAGGGATCCACAGATACGCAGTATTTT. This translates into CASSVRQGSTDTQYF.

The chain uses TRBV7-9 and TRBJ2-2, with 8 positions matching TRBD2. The CDR3 is 16 residues long. Per the germline V gene, CDR1 is SEHNR and CDR2 is FQNEAQ (reference sequence). V was pared by 3 bases and J by 4 bases, with 7 bases of the junction left unmatched. The CDR3 is CASSLPGGYSTGELFF. Written as DNA, the CDR3 is TGTGCCAGCAGCTTGCCGGGAGGGTATAGCACCGGGGAGCTGTTTTTT. Full variable domain (missing parts from reference TRBV7-9 and TRBJ2-2): DTGVSQNPRHKITKRGQNVTFRCDPISEHNRLYWYRQTLGQGPEFLTYFQNEAQLEKSRLLSDRFSAERPKGSFSTLEIQRTEQGDSAMYLCASSLPGGYSTGELFFGEGSRLTVL.

V gene TRBV11-2 combines with J gene TRBJ2-2; maybe TRBD1 (6 bases). CDR3 length: 15 amino acids. Germline lookup yields CDR1 SGHAT and CDR2 FQNNGV. V gave up 3 bases and J gave up 5 bases, with 13 bases separating them. The CDR3 reads CASSFGQGWTGELFF. The CDR3 DNA reads as TGTGCCAGCAGCTTTGGGCAGGGGTGGACCGGGGAGCTGTTTTTT.

This chain uses TRBV4-1 with TRBJ2-7; tentative D call: TRBD2 (6 bases). CDR3 size: 16 residues. The V gene lost 1 base and the J gene lost 2 bases, with 15 bases spanning the gap. From germline, CDR1 is MGHRA and CDR2 YSYEKL. The CDR3 sequence: CASSQGETGVTYEQYF. The CDR3 DNA reads as TGCGCCAGCAGCCAAGGGGAAACGGGGGTTACCTACGAGCAGTACTTC.

The V gene is TRBV9, the J gene TRBJ1-1; D might be TRBD1 (6 bases). CDR3 size: 14 residues. The germline V gene has CDR1 SGDLS and CDR2 YYNGEE. Trimming removed 2 bases from V and 1 base from J, with 9 bases in between. CDR3 DNA sequence: TGTGCCAGCAGCGTGTTACAGGGGAACACTGAAGCTTTCTTT. This encodes CASSVLQGNTEAFF.

The chain combines TRBV9 with TRBJ1-1; D not certain. The ends were cut back, 0 bases at V and 5 bases at J, with 11 bases in the middle. The germline V gene encodes CDR1 SGDLS and CDR2 YYNGEE. The CDR3 is made up of 14 amino acids. CDR3 nucleotide sequence: TGTGCCAGCAGCGTAGGCGGGGTGGCAACTGAAGCTTTCTTT. The encoded protein is CASSVGGVATEAFF.

The gene calls are TRBV6-5 and TRBJ1-3; TRBD1 might be the D (5 bases). The CDR3 length is 13 residues. CDR1 and CDR2 from the germline V gene are MNHEY and SVGAGI. V shed 10 bases and J shed 2 bases, with 12 bases lying between them. The CDR3 loop is CATSVGPGNTIYF. The DNA of the CDR3 is TGTGCCACCTCGGTGGGGCCTGGAAACACCATATATTTT.

V gene TRBV7-9 combines with J gene TRBJ2-3; a possible D gene is TRBD2 (6 bases). The CDR3 contains 14 residues. From germline, CDR1 is SEHNR and CDR2 FQNEAQ (reference sequence). The V end lost 5 bases, the J end lost 4 bases, and 13 bases lay between the germline ends. This CDR3 is CASSPRGSADTQYF. The CDR3 DNA reads TGTGCCAGCAGCCCCCGGGGGAGCGCAGATACGCAGTATTTT.

The V gene is TRBV11-1, the J gene TRBJ2-3; possible D gene TRBD2, 5 bases. Germline-derived CDR1 and CDR2 are SGHAT and FQDESV (reference sequence). V dropped 4 bases and J dropped 4 bases, with 24 bases sitting between them. The CDR3 covers 18 residues. In DNA form, the CDR3 reads TGTGCCAGCAGCTCCGCCGGGCTAGCAGCCGTTGGGGCAGATACGCAGTATTTT. Translation: CASSSAGLAAVGADTQYF. Filled out from reference TRBV11-1 and TRBJ2-3, the complete variable domain reads EAEVAQSPRYKITEKSQAVAFWCDPISGHATLYWYRQILGQGPELLVQFQDESVVDDSQLPKDRFSAERLKGVDSTLKIQPAELGDSAMYLCASSSAGLAAVGADTQYFGPGTRLTVL.